This is a list of T cell receptor beta chains from one sample in a study of T cells in Graves' hyperthyroidism and ophthalmopathy. MiXCR was run by TCRdb on the multiplex PCR reads, yielding one entry per CDR3 protein. The sample consists of more than 500,000 distinct CDR3 sequences, around 13% of them appearing once. The sequenced material came from blood. The source is a woman aged 40 to 50 with Graves' hyperthyroidism. Both conserved end residues are part of each CDR3. Each record gives: J gene, D gene, V gene, CDR3 length, clone size, CDR3 protein, CDR3 DNA. A D gene is named only where the DNA matches it firmly. Clone sizes are given selectively: once, few, many, or a class where the clone is expanded.

TRBJ2-5 NA TRBV13 14 many CASSQLSYQETQYF TGTGCCAGCAGCCAACTAAGTTACCAAGAGACCCAGTACTTC
TRBJ2-3 NA TRBV20-1 12 many CSAKLGRDTQYF TGCAGTGCAAAGTTAGGGAGGGATACGCAGTATTTT
TRBJ2-1 TRBD2 TRBV2 16 NA CASTKTSGRFYNEQFF TGTGCCAGCACAAAGACTAGCGGGAGGTTCTACAATGAGCAGTTCTTC
TRBJ2-3 TRBD2 TRBV4-2 14 NA CASSGTIPRDTQYF TGTGCCAGCTCCGGGACTATCCCCAGGGATACGCAGTATTTT
TRBJ1-2 NA TRBV10-3 14 many CAIRPQGTNYGYTF TGTGCCATCAGACCACAGGGTACTAACTATGGCTACACCTTC
TRBJ2-7 TRBD1 TRBV7-9 16 many CASSFLGQGYLSEQYF TGTGCCAGCAGCTTTCTCGGACAGGGATACTTGAGCGAGCAGTACTTC
TRBJ2-7 NA TRBV4-2 13 NA CASSQDRAYEQYF TGTGCCAGCAGCCAAGATAGGGCCTACGAGCAGTACTTC
TRBJ2-1 NA TRBV19 14 NA CATTSPRPRSEQFF TGTGCCACCACCTCCCCCCGCCCTAGGTCTGAGCAGTTCTTC
TRBJ1-4 NA TRBV7-9 16 NA CASSSPQGLGGEKLFF TGTGCCAGCAGCTCCCCCCAGGGGCTGGGAGGTGAAAAACTGTTTTTT
TRBJ2-5 NA TRBV20-1 12 once CSAMTVGETQYF TGCAGTGCTATGACAGTGGGGGAGACCCAGTACTTC
TRBJ2-2 TRBD2 TRBV5-5 17 few CASSLGGAGTNTGELFF TGTGCCAGCAGCTTGGGTGGAGCGGGAACGAACACCGGGGAGCTGTTTTTT
TRBJ2-3 TRBD2 TRBV7-3 17 NA CASSLYPTSGNTDTQYF TGTGCCAGCAGCTTATACCCGACTAGCGGGAACACAGATACGCAGTATTTT
TRBJ2-5 TRBD1 TRBV6-1 15 many CASSIFTGEGGTQYF TGTGCCAGCAGTATCTTTACAGGGGAAGGGGGGACCCAGTACTTC
TRBJ2-7 NA TRBV11-2 15 many CASSLARGLAYEQYF TGTGCCAGCAGCTTAGCCAGGGGCTTGGCCTACGAGCAGTACTTC
TRBJ2-2 NA TRBV12-3/TRBV12-4 15 few CASSFARWVPGELFF TGTGCCAGCAGTTTCGCCCGATGGGTCCCCGGGGAGCTGTTTTTT
TRBJ1-2 TRBD1 TRBV18 13 many CASSPRTGDGYTF TGTGCCAGCTCACCGCGAACAGGGGATGGCTACACCTTC
TRBJ1-2 NA TRBV6-2/TRBV6-3 13 NA CASKTGSYYGYTF TGTGCCAGCAAAACAGGTTCATACTATGGCTACACCTTC
TRBJ2-1 TRBD2 TRBV12-3/TRBV12-4 15 NA CASSPTGLKYNEQFF TGTGCCAGCAGTCCTACGGGACTAAAATACAATGAGCAGTTCTTC
TRBJ1-6 TRBD1 TRBV6-2/TRBV6-3 12 many CAIGQGDSPLHF TGTGCCATCGGACAGGGTGATTCACCCCTCCACTTT
TRBJ2-1 NA TRBV5-1 13 NA CASSHLWGDEQFF TGCGCCAGCAGCCATCTATGGGGGGATGAGCAGTTCTTC
TRBJ1-4 NA TRBV2 14 many CASTQGATNEKLFF TGTGCCAGCACCCAGGGCGCAACTAATGAAAAACTGTTTTTT
TRBJ2-2 NA TRBV29-1 12 few CLWVGLTGELFF TGCCTGTGGGTAGGGCTAACCGGGGAGCTGTTTTTT
TRBJ1-2 NA TRBV20-1 10 many CSASQSFYTF TGCAGTGCTAGCCAATCGTTCTACACCTTC
TRBJ2-7 NA TRBV28 13 many CASTTGGTYEQYF TGTGCCAGCACCACGGGCGGGACCTACGAGCAGTACTTC
TRBJ2-1 TRBD2 TRBV20-1 14 NA CSCLLAGDFNEQFF TGCAGTTGTTTACTAGCGGGAGATTTCAATGAGCAGTTCTTC
TRBJ2-3 TRBD1 TRBV20-1 16 many CSARDGTGTSTDTQYF TGCAGTGCTAGAGATGGGACAGGGACTAGCACAGATACGCAGTATTTT
TRBJ1-5 NA TRBV28 12 NA CASSSRFMPQHF TGTGCCAGCAGTTCTCGATTCATGCCCCAGCATTTT
TRBJ1-3 NA TRBV11-1 16 NA CASSRVGHSSGNTIYF TGTGCCAGCAGCCGAGTAGGACACTCCTCTGGAAACACCATATATTTT
TRBJ2-7 NA TRBV20-1 13 many CSANRGGGQEQYF TGCAGTGCCAACCGGGGGGGGGGACAGGAGCAGTACTTC
TRBJ2-2 TRBD2 TRBV11-2 16 many CASSSRLAVNTGELFF TGTGCCAGCAGCTCAAGACTAGCGGTTAACACCGGGGAGCTGTTTTTT
TRBJ2-1 NA TRBV28 14 many CASRSGTPENEQFF TGTGCCAGCAGGTCCGGGACTCCGGAAAATGAGCAGTTCTTC
TRBJ2-7 TRBD2 TRBV6-1 16 many CASSLVGTSGYREQYF TGTGCCAGCAGTCTAGTGGGGACTAGCGGGTACAGGGAGCAGTACTTC
TRBJ2-7 TRBD2 TRBV20-1 13 many CSARVGTSGEQYF TGCAGTGCTAGAGTGGGGACTAGCGGCGAGCAGTACTTC
TRBJ2-1 TRBD1 TRBV12-3/TRBV12-4 13 many CASTRTGYNEQFF TGTGCCAGCACCAGGACAGGCTACAATGAGCAGTTCTTC
TRBJ2-3 TRBD2 TRBV28 15 many CASSVRRESTDTQYF TGTGCCAGCAGTGTCAGGCGGGAGAGCACAGATACGCAGTATTTT
TRBJ2-5 NA TRBV5-1 14 many CASSLELARETQYF TGCGCCAGCAGCTTGGAGCTAGCCAGGGAGACCCAGTACTTC
TRBJ2-1 TRBD2 TRBV4-2 17 NA CASSQDPGLAGLNEQFF TGTGCCAGCAGCCAAGATCCGGGACTAGCGGGACTCAATGAGCAGTTCTTC
TRBJ1-2 NA TRBV19 17 few CASSIFFRARDNYGYTF TGTGCCAGTAGTATATTCTTCAGGGCGAGGGATAACTATGGCTACACCTTC
TRBJ2-6 NA TRBV2 15 many CASSTLRSGANVLTF TGTGCCAGCAGTACCCTACGTTCTGGGGCCAACGTCCTGACTTTC